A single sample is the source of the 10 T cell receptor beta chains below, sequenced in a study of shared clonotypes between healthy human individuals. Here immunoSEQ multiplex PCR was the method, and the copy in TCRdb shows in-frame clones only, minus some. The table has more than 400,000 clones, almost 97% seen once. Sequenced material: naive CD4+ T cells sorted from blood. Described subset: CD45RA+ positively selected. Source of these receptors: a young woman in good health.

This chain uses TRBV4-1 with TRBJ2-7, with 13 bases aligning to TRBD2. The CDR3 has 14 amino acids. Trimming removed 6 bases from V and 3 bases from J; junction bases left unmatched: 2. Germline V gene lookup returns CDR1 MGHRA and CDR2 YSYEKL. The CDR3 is CASRRTSGSYEQYF. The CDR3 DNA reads TGCGCCAGCAGACGGACTAGCGGGAGCTACGAGCAGTACTTC.

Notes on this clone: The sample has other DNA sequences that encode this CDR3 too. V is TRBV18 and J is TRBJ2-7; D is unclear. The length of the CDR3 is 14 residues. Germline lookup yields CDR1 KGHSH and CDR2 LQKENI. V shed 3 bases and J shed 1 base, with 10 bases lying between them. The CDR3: CASSPGQPSYEQYF. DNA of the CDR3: TGTGCCAGCTCACCGGGCCAACCATCCTACGAGCAGTACTTC.

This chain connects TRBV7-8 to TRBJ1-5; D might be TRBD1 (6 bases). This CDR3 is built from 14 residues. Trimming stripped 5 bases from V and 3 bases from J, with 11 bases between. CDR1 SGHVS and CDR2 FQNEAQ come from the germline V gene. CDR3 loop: CASSRGTPNQPQHF. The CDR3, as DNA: TGTGCCAGCAGCCGAGGGACACCCAATCAGCCCCAGCATTTT.

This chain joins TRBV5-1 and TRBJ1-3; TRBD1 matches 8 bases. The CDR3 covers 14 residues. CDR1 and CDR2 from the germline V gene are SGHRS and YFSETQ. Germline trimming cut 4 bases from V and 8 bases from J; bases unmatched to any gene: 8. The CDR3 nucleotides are TGCGCCAGCAGCCCGGGACAGGTTATGGACACCATATATTTT. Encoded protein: CASSPGQVMDTIYF.

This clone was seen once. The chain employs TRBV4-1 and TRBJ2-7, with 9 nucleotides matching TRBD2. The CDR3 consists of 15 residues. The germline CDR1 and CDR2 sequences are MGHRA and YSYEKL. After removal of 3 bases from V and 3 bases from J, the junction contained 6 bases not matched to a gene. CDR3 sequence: CASSQPTSGDYEQYF. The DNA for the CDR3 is TGCGCCAGCAGCCAGCCGACTAGCGGCGACTACGAGCAGTACTTC.

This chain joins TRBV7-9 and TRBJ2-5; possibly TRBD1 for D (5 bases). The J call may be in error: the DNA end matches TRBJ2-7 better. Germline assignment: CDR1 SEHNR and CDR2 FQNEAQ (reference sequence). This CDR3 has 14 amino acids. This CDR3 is CASSLAYETDEQYF. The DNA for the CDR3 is TGTGCCAGCAGCTTAGCGTATGAGACAGACGAGCAGTACTTC.

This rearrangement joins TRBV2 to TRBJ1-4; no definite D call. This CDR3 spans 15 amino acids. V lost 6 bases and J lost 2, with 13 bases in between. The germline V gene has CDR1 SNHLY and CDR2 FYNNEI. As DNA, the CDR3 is TGTGCCAGCAGGCCCTCCGACGGGACTAATGAAAAACTGTTTTTT. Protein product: CASRPSDGTNEKLFF.

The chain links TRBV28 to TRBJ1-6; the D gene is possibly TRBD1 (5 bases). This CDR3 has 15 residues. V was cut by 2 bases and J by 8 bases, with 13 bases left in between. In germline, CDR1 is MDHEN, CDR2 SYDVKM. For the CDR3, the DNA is TGTGCCAGCAGTTTAAATGTCAGGGAAGATTCACCCCTCCACTTT. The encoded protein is CASSLNVREDSPLHF.

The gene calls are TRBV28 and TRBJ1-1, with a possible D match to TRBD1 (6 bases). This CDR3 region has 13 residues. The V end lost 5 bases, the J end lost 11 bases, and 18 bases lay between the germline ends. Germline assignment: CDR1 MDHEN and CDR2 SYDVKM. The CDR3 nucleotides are TGTGCCAGCAGTCCCGTGACAGGTGCTGGGGCTTTCTTT. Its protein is CASSPVTGAGAFF. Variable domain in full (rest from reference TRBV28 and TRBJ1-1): DVKVTQSSRYLVKRTGEKVFLECVQDMDHENMFWYRQDPGLGLRLIYFSYDVKMKEKGDIPEGYSVSREKKERFSLILESASTNQTSMYLCASSPVTGAGAFFGQGTRLTVV.

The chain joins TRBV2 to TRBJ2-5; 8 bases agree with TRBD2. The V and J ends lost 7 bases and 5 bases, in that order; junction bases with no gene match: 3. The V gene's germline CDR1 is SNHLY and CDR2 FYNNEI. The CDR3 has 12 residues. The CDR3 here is CASTAGGETQYF. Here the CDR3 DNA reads TGTGCCAGCACGGCGGGAGGTGAGACCCAGTACTTC.